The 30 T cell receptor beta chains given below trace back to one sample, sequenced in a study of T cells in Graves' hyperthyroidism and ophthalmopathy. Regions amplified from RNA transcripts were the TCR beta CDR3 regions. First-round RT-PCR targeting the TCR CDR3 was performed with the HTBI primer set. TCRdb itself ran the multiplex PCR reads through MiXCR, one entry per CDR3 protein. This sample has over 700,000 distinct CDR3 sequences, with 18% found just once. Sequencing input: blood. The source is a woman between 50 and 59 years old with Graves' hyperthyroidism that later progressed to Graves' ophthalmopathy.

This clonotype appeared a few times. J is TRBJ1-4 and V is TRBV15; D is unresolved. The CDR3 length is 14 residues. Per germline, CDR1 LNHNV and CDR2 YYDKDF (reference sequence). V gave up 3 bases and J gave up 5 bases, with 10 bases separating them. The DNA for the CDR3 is TGTGCCACCAGCAGGCCCACAGTAAATGAAAAACTGTTTTTT. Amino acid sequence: CATSRPTVNEKLFF. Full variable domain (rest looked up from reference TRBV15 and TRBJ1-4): DAMVIQNPRYQVTQFGKPVTLSCSQTLNHNVMYWYQQKSSQAPKLLFHYYDKDFNNEADTPDNFQSRRPNTSFCFLDIRSPGLGDTAMYLCATSRPTVNEKLFFGSGTQLSVL.

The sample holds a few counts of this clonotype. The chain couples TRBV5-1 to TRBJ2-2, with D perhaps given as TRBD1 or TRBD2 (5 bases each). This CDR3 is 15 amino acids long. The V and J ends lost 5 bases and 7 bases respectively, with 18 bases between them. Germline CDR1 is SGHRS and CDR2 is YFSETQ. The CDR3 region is CASSFGTLRGGELFF. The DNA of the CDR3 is TGCGCCAGCAGTTTCGGGACCCTTCGTGGCGGGGAGCTGTTTTTT.

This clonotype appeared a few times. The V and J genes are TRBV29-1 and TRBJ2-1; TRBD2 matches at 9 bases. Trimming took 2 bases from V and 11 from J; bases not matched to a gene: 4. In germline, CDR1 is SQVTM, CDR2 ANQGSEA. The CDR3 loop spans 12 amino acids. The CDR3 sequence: CSVEIAGAKQFF. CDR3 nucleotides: TGCAGCGTTGAAATAGCGGGGGCCAAGCAGTTCTTC.

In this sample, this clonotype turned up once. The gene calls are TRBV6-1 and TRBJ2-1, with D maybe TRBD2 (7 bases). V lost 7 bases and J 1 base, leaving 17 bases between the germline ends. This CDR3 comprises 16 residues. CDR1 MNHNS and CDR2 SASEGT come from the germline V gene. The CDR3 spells CASTEGGGASYNEQFF. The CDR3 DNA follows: TGTGCCAGCACCGAGGGTGGGGGGGCGTCCTACAATGAGCAGTTCTTC.

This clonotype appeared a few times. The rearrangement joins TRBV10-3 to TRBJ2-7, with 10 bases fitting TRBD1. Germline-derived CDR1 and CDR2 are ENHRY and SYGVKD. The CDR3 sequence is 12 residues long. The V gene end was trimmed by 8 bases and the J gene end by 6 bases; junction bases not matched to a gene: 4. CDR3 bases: TGTGCCATCGGGGGACAGGGGATCGAGCAGTACTTC. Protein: CAIGGQGIEQYF.

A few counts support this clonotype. The CDR3 region has the DNA TGCAGTGCTAGGGGGACAGGGCGTAAGCAGTTCTTC. Translation: CSARGTGRKQFF. The chain recombines TRBV20-1 with TRBJ2-1; TRBD1 matches 9 bases. There are 12 residues in the CDR3. Germline values: CDR1 DFQATT, CDR2 SNEGSKA (reference sequence). After removal of 3 bases from V and 11 bases from J, the junction contained 5 bases not matched to a gene.

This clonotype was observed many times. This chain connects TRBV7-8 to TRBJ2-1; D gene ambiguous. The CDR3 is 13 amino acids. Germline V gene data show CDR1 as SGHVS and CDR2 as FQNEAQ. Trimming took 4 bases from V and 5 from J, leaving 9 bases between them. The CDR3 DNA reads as TGTGCCAGCAGCTCTTATTCGAACAATGAGCAGTTCTTC. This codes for CASSSYSNNEQFF.

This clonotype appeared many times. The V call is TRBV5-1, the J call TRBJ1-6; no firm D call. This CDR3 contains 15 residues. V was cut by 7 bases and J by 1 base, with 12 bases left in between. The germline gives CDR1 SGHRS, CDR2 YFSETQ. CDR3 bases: TGCGCCAGCTCCCCTGAAGGTTCCTATAATTCACCCCTCCACTTT. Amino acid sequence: CASSPEGSYNSPLHF. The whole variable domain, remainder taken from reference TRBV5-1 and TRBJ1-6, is KAGVTQTPRYLIKTRGQQVTLSCSPISGHRSVSWYQQTPGQGLQFLFEYFSETQRNKGNFPGRFSGRQFSNSRSEMNVSTLELGDSALYLCASSPEGSYNSPLHFGNGTRLTVT.

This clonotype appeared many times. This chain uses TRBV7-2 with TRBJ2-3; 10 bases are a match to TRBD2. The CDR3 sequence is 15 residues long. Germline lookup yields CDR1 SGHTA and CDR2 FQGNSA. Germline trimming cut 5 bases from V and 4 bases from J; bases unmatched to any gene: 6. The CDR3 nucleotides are TGTGCCAGCAGCCAATCTAGCGGGGGCTCAGATACGCAGTATTTT. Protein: CASSQSSGGSDTQYF.

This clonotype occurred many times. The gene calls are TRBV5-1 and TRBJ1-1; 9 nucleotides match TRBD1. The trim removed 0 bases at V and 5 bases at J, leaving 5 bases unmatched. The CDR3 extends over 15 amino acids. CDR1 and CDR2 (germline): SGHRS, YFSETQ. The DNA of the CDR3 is TGCGCCAGCAGCTTGGAAGGGGACAGGGTTACTGAAGCTTTCTTT. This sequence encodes CASSLEGDRVTEAFF.

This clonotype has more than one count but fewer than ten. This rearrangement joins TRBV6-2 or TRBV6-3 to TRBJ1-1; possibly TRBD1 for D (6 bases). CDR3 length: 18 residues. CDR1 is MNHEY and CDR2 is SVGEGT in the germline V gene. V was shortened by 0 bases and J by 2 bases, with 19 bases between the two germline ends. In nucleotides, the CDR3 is TGTGCCAGCAGTTACTCGAGTTCTGACAGGACCTCCAACACTGAAGCTTTCTTT. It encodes CASSYSSSDRTSNTEAFF.

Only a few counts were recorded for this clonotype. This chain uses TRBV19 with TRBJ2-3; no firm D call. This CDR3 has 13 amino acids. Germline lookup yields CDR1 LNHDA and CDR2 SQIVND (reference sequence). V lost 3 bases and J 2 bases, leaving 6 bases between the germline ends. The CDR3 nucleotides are TGTGCCAGTAGTATCACCTACACAGATACGCAGTATTTT. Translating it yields CASSITYTDTQYF. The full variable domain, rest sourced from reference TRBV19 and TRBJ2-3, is DGGITQSPKYLFRKEGQNVTLSCEQNLNHDAMYWYRQDPGQGLRLIYYSQIVNDFQKGDIAEGYSVSREKKESFPLTVTSAQKNPTAFYLCASSITYTDTQYFGPGTRLTVL.

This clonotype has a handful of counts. The CDR3, as DNA: TGCGCCAGCAGCCAATGGGGACTAGCGGGGGACACGAACACCGGGGAGCTGTTTTTT. Protein: CASSQWGLAGDTNTGELFF. The rearrangement links TRBV5-1 to TRBJ2-2, with 14 bases fitting TRBD2. The CDR3 has 19 amino acids. CDR1 is SGHRS and CDR2 is YFSETQ in the germline V gene. V was clipped by 4 bases and J by 0 bases; unmatched bases: 8.

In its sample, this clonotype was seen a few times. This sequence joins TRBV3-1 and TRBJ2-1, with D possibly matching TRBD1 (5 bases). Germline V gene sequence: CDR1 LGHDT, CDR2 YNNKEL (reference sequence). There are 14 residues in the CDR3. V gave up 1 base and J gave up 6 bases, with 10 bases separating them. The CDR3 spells CASSQAGRGNEQFF. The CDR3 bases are TGTGCCAGCAGCCAAGCGGGTAGGGGCAATGAGCAGTTCTTC.

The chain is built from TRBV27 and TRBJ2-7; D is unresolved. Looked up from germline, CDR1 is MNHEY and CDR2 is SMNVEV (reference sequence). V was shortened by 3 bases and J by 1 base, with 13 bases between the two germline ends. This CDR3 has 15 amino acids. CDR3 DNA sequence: TGTGCCAGCAGTTTGGGGATGGGATTTTCCTACGAGCAGTACTTC. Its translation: CASSLGMGFSYEQYF.

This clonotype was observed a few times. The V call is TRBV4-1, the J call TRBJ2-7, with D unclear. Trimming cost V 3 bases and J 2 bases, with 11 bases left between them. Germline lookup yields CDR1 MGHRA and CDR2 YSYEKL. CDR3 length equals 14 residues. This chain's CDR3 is CASSHLNNPYEQYF. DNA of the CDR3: TGCGCCAGCAGCCATTTGAACAATCCCTACGAGCAGTACTTC.

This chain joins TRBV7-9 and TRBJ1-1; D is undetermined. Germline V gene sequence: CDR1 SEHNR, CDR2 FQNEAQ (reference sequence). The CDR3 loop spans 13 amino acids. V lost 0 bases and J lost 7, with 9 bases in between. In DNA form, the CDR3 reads TGTGCCAGCAGCTTAGCAACTGAGGGTGAAGCTTTCTTT. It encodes CASSLATEGEAFF.

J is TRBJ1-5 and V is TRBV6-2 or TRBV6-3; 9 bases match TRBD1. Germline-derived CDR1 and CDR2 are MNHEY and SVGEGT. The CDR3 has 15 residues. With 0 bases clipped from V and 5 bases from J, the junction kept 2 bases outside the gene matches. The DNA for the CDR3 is TGTGCCAGCAGTTACTCGGGACAGGGCGATCAGCCCCAGCATTTT. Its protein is CASSYSGQGDQPQHF.

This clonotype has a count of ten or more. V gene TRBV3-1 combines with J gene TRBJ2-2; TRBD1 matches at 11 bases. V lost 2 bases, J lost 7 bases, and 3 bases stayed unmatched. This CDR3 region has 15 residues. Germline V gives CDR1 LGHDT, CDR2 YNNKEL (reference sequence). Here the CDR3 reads CASSQLGQGDGELFF. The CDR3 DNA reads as TGTGCCAGCAGCCAATTGGGACAGGGGGACGGGGAGCTGTTTTTT.

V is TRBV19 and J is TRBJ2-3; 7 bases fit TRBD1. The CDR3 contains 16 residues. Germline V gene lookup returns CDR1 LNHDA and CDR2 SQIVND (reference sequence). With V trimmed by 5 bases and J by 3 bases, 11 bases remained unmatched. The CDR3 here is CASSPQTGESTDTQYF. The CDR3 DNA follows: TGTGCCAGTAGTCCTCAAACAGGGGAGTCGACAGATACGCAGTATTTT.

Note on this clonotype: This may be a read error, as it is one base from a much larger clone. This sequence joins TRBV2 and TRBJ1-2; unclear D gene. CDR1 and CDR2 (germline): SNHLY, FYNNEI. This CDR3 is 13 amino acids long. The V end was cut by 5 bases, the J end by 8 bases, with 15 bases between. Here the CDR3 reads CASSKVAGGGYTF. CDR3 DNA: TGTGCCAGCAGTAAAGTGGCAGGTGGAGGCTACACCTTC.

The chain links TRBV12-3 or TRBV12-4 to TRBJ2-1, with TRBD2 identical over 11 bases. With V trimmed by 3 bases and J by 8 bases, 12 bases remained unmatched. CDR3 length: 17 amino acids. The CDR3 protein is CASSFKTSGAPFDEQFF. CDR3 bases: TGTGCCAGCAGTTTTAAGACTAGCGGGGCCCCCTTCGATGAGCAGTTCTTC.

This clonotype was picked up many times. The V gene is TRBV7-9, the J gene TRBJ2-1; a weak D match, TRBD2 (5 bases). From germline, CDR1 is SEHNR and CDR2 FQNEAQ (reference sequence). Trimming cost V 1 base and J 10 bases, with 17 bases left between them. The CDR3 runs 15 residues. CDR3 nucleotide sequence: TGTGCCAGCAGCTTAGTCGGGCAGGCGCGAGGGGAGCAGTTCTTC. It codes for CASSLVGQARGEQFF.

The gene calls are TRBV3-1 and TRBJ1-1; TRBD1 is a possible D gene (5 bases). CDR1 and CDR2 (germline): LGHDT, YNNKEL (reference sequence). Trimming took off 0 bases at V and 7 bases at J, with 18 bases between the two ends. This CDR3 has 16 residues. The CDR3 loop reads CASSQELERLGGEAFF. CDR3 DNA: TGTGCCAGCAGCCAAGAATTAGAGCGGCTCGGGGGTGAAGCTTTCTTT.

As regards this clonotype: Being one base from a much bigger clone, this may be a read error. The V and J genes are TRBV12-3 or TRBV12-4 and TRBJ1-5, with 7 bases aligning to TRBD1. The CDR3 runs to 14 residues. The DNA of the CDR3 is TGTGCCAGCAGGGCCGGACAGGTCAATCACCCCCAGCATTTT. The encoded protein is CASRAGQVNHPQHF.

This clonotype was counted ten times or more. CDR3: CAISVPGGNTEAFF. The CDR3 region has the DNA TGTGCCATCAGTGTACCCGGGGGAAACACTGAAGCTTTCTTT. The V gene is TRBV10-3, the J gene TRBJ1-1, with D possibly matching TRBD1 (5 bases). The CDR3 covers 14 residues. In germline, CDR1 is ENHRY, CDR2 SYGVKD. The ends were cut back, 4 bases at V and 2 bases at J, with 11 bases in the middle.

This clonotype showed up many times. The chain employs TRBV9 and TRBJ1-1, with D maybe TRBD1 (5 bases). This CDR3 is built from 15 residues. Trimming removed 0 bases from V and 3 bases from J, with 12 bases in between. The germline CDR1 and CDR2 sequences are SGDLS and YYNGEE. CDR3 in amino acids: CASSVEEGLYTEAFF. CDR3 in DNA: TGTGCCAGCAGCGTAGAGGAGGGGCTCTACACTGAAGCTTTCTTT. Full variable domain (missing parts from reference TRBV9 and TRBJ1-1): DSGVTQTPKHLITATGQRVTLRCSPRSGDLSVYWYQQSLDQGLQFLIQYYNGEERAKGNILERFSAQQFPDLHSELNLSSLELGDSALYFCASSVEEGLYTEAFFGQGTRLTVV.

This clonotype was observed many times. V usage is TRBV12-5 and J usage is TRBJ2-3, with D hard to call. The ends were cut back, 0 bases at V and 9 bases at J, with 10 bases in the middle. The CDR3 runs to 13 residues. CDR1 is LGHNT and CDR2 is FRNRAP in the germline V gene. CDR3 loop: CASGLVPDETQYF. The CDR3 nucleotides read TGTGCTAGTGGTTTGGTACCCGACGAGACGCAGTATTTT.

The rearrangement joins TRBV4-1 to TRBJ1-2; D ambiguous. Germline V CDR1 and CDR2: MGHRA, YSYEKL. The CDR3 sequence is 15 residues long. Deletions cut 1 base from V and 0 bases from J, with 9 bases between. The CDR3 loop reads CASSQVGSTNYGYTF. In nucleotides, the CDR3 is TGCGCCAGCAGCCAAGTAGGGAGTACTAACTATGGCTACACCTTC.

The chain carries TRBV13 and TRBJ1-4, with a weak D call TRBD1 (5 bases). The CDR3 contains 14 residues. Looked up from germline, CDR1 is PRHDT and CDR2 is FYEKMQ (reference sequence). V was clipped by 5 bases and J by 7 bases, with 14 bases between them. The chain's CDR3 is CASSQGTLREKLFF. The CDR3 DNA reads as TGTGCCAGCAGCCAAGGGACTTTGCGTGAAAAACTGTTTTTT. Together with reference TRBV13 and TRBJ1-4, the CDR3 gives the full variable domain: AAGVIQSPRHLIKEKRETATLKCYPIPRHDTVYWYQQGPGQDPQFLISFYEKMQSDKGSIPDRFSAQQFSDYHSELNMSSLELGDSALYFCASSQGTLREKLFFGSGTQLSVL.